A selection of T cell receptor beta chains follows, all from one sample in a study of control samples from healthy donors and cancer patients. Sequencing was performed with immunoSEQ multiplex PCR; in TCRdb, only in-frame clones are kept and a portion is missing. The profile shows some 120,000 clones, just over 90% of them singletons. The sequenced sample consisted of PBMCs. All receptors come from a man in his fifties with head and neck cancer. The CDR3 runs from the conserved cysteine through the conserved F or W. The D gene is left open where the match is weak. Clone size is not always given. Where it is, it says once, few, many or a class for expanded clones.

NA,13,TRBV2,NA,TRBJ2-4,CASKRQERGIQYF,TGTGCCAGCAAGAGACAGGAGAGAGGCATTCAGTACTTC
NA,14,TRBV18,NA,TRBJ1-2,CASSSTGPGGGYTF,TGTGCCAGCTCTTCAACTGGGCCCGGCGGGGGCTACACCTTC
NA,17,TRBV30,TRBD1,TRBJ1-1,CAWSPGTGTAMNTEAFF,TGTGCCTGGAGTCCCGGGACAGGGACGGCTATGAACACTGAAGCTTTCTTT
NA,14,TRBV6-4,TRBD2,TRBJ2-3,CASSRGGRTDTQYF,TGTGCCAGCAGTCGGGGGGGCCGTACAGATACGCAGTATTTT
once,14,TRBV7-9,NA,TRBJ2-7,CASSLWQTAYEQYF,TGTGCCAGCAGCTTATGGCAGACCGCCTACGAGCAGTACTTC
NA,14,TRBV28,NA,TRBJ1-6,CASCGILSNSPLHF,TGTGCCAGCTGTGGGATCCTGTCTAATTCACCCCTCCACTTT
NA,11,TRBV12-3/TRBV12-4,NA,TRBJ2-7,CASSLGYEQYF,TGTGCCAGCAGTTTAGGGTACGAGCAGTACTTC
NA,14,TRBV4-2,NA,TRBJ1-5,CASSQDRGNQPQHF,TGTGCCAGCAGCCAAGACAGGGGCAATCAGCCCCAGCATTTT
NA,14,TRBV7-2,NA,TRBJ1-1,CASSLPRFNTEAFF,TGTGCCAGCAGCTTACCCAGGTTTAACACTGAAGCTTTCTTT
NA,18,TRBV2,TRBD2,TRBJ2-1,CASSEAKSWSGGLDEQFF,TGTGCCAGCAGTGAAGCGAAGTCATGGAGCGGGGGGTTGGATGAGCAGTTCTTC
NA,15,TRBV19,NA,TRBJ1-6,CASNPEAGYNSPLHF,TGTGCCAGTAACCCCGAGGCAGGGTACAATTCACCCCTCCACTTT
NA,12,TRBV18,NA,TRBJ2-5,CASSPDQETQYF,TGTGCCAGCTCACCGGACCAAGAGACCCAGTACTTC
NA,12,TRBV28,NA,TRBJ2-5,CASGAGAETQYF,TGTGCCAGCGGGGCGGGGGCAGAGACCCAGTACTTC
NA,15,TRBV4-2,TRBD1,TRBJ2-3,CASSQEGTGGDTQYF,TGTGCCAGCAGCCAAGAGGGGACAGGGGGAGATACGCAGTATTTT
NA,15,TRBV7-9,TRBD1,TRBJ1-4,CASSLNRGRSEKLFF,TGTGCCAGCAGCTTGAACAGGGGGCGCAGTGAAAAACTGTTTTTT
NA,15,TRBV9,NA,TRBJ2-2,CASSEGPQDIRELFF,TGTGCCAGCAGCGAGGGTCCCCAAGACATCCGGGAGCTGTTTTTT
NA,15,TRBV25-1,NA,TRBJ2-6,CASKGDRSGANVLTF,TGTGCCAGCAAGGGGGACCGCTCTGGGGCCAACGTCCTGACTTTC
NA,17,TRBV19,NA,TRBJ2-2,CASSIGVTSTNTGELFF,TGTGCCAGTAGTATAGGGGTAACCTCTACGAACACCGGGGAGCTGTTTTTT
NA,15,TRBV27,NA,TRBJ2-5,CASSGTPPGDRTQYF,TGTGCCAGCAGTGGGACTCCCCCGGGGGATCGGACCCAGTACTTC
NA,12,TRBV10-3,NA,TRBJ2-1,CAISEGRGEQFF,TGTGCCATCAGTGAGGGGCGGGGAGAGCAGTTCTTC
NA,14,TRBV5-1,NA,TRBJ2-5,CASSLGTVGETQYF,TGCGCCAGCAGCCTCGGCACGGTCGGGGAGACCCAGTACTTC
NA,14,TRBV19,NA,TRBJ1-2,CASSIGHGHYGYTF,TGTGCCAGTAGTATAGGGCACGGACACTATGGCTACACCTTC
NA,15,TRBV9,TRBD1,TRBJ1-1,CASSTPGQLNTEAFF,TGTGCCAGCAGCACCCCGGGACAGTTGAACACTGAAGCTTTCTTT
NA,14,TRBV19,NA,TRBJ1-5,CASSIRAGNQPQHF,TGTGCCAGTAGTATTAGGGCAGGCAATCAGCCCCAGCATTTT
NA,15,TRBV7-2,NA,TRBJ1-6,CASRPATVSNSPLHF,TGTGCCAGCAGACCTGCGACAGTGAGTAATTCACCCCTCCACTTT
NA,13,TRBV11-3,NA,TRBJ1-6,CASSLDQGSPLHF,TGTGCCAGCAGCTTAGATCAGGGCTCACCCCTCCACTTT
once,15,TRBV9,NA,TRBJ1-3,CASSDRAVSGNTIYF,TGTGCCAGCAGCGACCGAGCAGTCTCTGGAAACACCATATATTTT
NA,16,TRBV27,TRBD2,TRBJ2-5,CASRDLRAGGPETQYF,TGTGCCAGCAGGGACCTCCGGGCGGGGGGCCCAGAGACCCAGTACTTC
NA,15,TRBV6-5,NA,TRBJ2-3,CASSYSTADTDTQYF,TGTGCCAGCAGTTACTCAACCGCCGATACAGATACGCAGTATTTT
NA,10,TRBV20-1,NA,TRBJ2-1,CSATLTRQFF,TGCAGTGCTACGCTCACCAGGCAGTTCTTC
NA,16,TRBV6-6,NA,TRBJ1-1,CASSYGSRVLNTEAFF,TGTGCCAGCAGTTACGGAAGCAGGGTTCTGAACACTGAAGCTTTCTTT
once,13,TRBV7-3,NA,TRBJ2-2,CASSLNGAGELFF,TGTGCCAGCAGCTTAAACGGGGCCGGGGAGCTGTTTTTT
NA,17,TRBV2,TRBD2,TRBJ2-5,CASRIRRERGIQETQYF,TGTGCCAGCAGGATTCGGAGAGAGCGGGGGATACAAGAGACCCAGTACTTC
NA,15,TRBV28,TRBD1,TRBJ2-7,CASSTPGTGAYEQYF,TGTGCCAGCAGCACGCCCGGGACAGGAGCCTACGAGCAGTACTTC
NA,15,TRBV5-1,NA,TRBJ2-5,CASSLDGTPQETQYF,TGCGCCAGCAGCTTGGACGGGACTCCCCAAGAGACCCAGTACTTC
NA,13,TRBV6-5,TRBD1,TRBJ2-7,CASSWDRDYEQYF,TGTGCCAGCAGTTGGGACAGGGACTACGAGCAGTACTTC
NA,15,TRBV6-5,TRBD1,TRBJ2-3,CASNRQGGPTDTQYF,TGTGCCAGCAATAGACAGGGGGGACCTACAGATACGCAGTATTTT
NA,14,TRBV6-5,TRBD1,TRBJ1-2,CASSHPDRVSGYTF,TGTGCCAGCAGCCACCCCGACAGGGTTTCTGGCTACACCTTC
NA,15,TRBV7-2,TRBD1,TRBJ1-5,CASSSQGISNQPQHF,TGTGCCAGCAGTTCACAGGGGATTAGCAATCAGCCCCAGCATTTT
NA,16,TRBV3-1/TRBV3-2,TRBD2,TRBJ2-7,CASSQVPPAGLDEQYF,TGTGCCAGCAGCCAAGTTCCCCCAGCGGGGCTGGACGAGCAGTACTTC
NA,13,TRBV27,NA,TRBJ1-2,CASSIPTGIGYTF,TGTGCCAGCAGTATCCCGACAGGAATCGGCTACACCTTC
once,13,TRBV5-1,NA,TRBJ1-1,CASWRDTNTEAFF,TGCGCCAGCTGGAGGGATACGAACACTGAAGCTTTCTTT
NA,16,TRBV9,TRBD1,TRBJ1-6,CASSVAGDRFNSPLHF,TGTGCCAGCAGCGTAGCTGGGGACAGGTTTAATTCACCCCTCCACTTT
NA,17,TRBV4-2,NA,TRBJ2-1,CASSPVGGTDAYNEQFF,TGTGCCAGCAGCCCCGTAGGAGGAACCGATGCCTACAATGAACAGTTCTTC
NA,14,TRBV5-1,NA,TRBJ2-2,CASSRAGSTGELFF,TGCGCCAGCAGCCGAGCGGGTTCCACCGGGGAGCTGTTTTTT
once,14,TRBV28,NA,TRBJ1-1,CASSLSRGNTEAFF,TGTGCCAGCAGTTTATCGCGGGGGAACACTGAAGCTTTCTTT
NA,16,TRBV9,NA,TRBJ1-2,CASSVVEAGTNYGYTF,TGTGCCAGCAGCGTAGTAGAGGCAGGGACTAACTATGGCTACACCTTC
once,15,TRBV7-6,TRBD1,TRBJ2-1,CASSLSGQGYNEQFF,TGTGCCAGCAGCCTCTCGGGACAGGGGTACAATGAGCAGTTCTTC
few,13,TRBV30,NA,TRBJ2-1,CAWSSFGGNEQFF,TGTGCCTGGAGTTCGTTTGGGGGCAATGAGCAGTTCTTC
few,13,TRBV19,NA,TRBJ1-1,CASIRAGATEAFF,TGTGCCAGTATTCGGGCCGGCGCCACTGAAGCTTTCTTT
NA,15,TRBV27,NA,TRBJ1-1,CASSLSTGWITEAFF,TGTGCCAGCAGTTTATCTACAGGGTGGATCACTGAAGCTTTCTTT
NA,17,TRBV5-4,TRBD2,TRBJ2-5,CASSLVRVAGGQETQYF,TGTGCCAGCAGCTTGGTGCGGGTAGCGGGGGGACAAGAGACCCAGTACTTC